The rows below give T cell receptor beta chains drawn from one sample of a study of blood T cells in healthy people across ages. TCRdb itself ran the 5' RACE reads through MiXCR, one entry per CDR3 protein. The sample has over 1,200,000 distinct CDR3 sequences, 45% to 70% seen once. The specimen sequenced was blood. These receptors were taken from a man aged 18-30 years in good health. Both conserved end residues are part of each CDR3. A D gene is named only where the DNA matches it firmly. The size field is filled for only some rows; it gives once, few, many or a size class.

V: TRBV28; J: TRBJ1-2; size: NA; D: NA; CDR3: CASSLPGTPNYGYTF; DNA: TGTGCCAGCAGTTTACCCGGAACTCCAAACTATGGCTACACCTTC
V: TRBV20-1; J: TRBJ2-3; size: NA; D: NA; CDR3: CSASPQRTGASTDTQYF; DNA: TGCAGTGCTAGTCCCCAGCGGACGGGAGCTAGCACAGATACGCAGTATTTT
V: TRBV2; J: TRBJ2-1; size: once; D: NA; CDR3: CASSSATAYNEQFF; DNA: TGCGCCAGCAGCTCAGCGACAGCTTACAATGAGCAGTTCTTC
V: TRBV4-2; J: TRBJ2-4; size: few; D: TRBD2; CDR3: CASSPLTSGKAKNIQYF; DNA: TGTGCCAGCAGCCCCTTGACTAGCGGGAAAGCCAAAAACATTCAGTACTTC
V: TRBV29-1; J: TRBJ2-7; size: many; D: TRBD2; CDR3: CSVVGGGQQRTYEQYF; DNA: TGCAGCGTTGTTGGGGGAGGGCAACAAAGAACCTACGAGCAGTACTTC
V: TRBV28; J: TRBJ2-7; size: NA; D: NA; CDR3: CASTRRTAPYEQYF; DNA: TGTGCCAGCACCAGAAGGACTGCTCCCTACGAGCAGTACTTC
V: TRBV29-1; J: TRBJ2-7; size: NA; D: TRBD1; CDR3: CSVEESGGMRGEQYF; DNA: TGCAGCGTTGAAGAGTCAGGGGGCATGAGGGGGGAGCAGTACTTC
V: TRBV25-1; J: TRBJ2-5; size: once; D: NA; CDR3: CASSVLGAQETQYF; DNA: TGTGCCAGCAGTGTACTAGGGGCTCAAGAGACCCAGTACTTC
V: TRBV2; J: TRBJ2-5; size: NA; D: TRBD1; CDR3: CASLNRGSEQYF; DNA: TGTGCCAGCCTGAACAGGGGAAGTGAGCAGTACTTC
V: TRBV25-1; J: TRBJ1-6; size: few; D: NA; CDR3: CASRDHRASRDSPLHF; DNA: TGTGCCAGCAGAGATCACAGGGCCTCAAGGGATTCACCCCTCCACTTT
V: TRBV11-2; J: TRBJ2-1; size: NA; D: NA; CDR3: CASSLSRVDPSYNEQFF; DNA: TGTGCCAGCAGCTTATCCCGTGTGGACCCCTCCTACAATGAGCAGTTCTTC
V: TRBV15; J: TRBJ2-3; size: NA; D: NA; CDR3: CATSRGGESTDTQYF; DNA: TGTGCCACCAGCAGAGGGGGGGAGAGCACAGATACGCAGTATTTT
V: TRBV6-1; J: TRBJ2-6; size: once; D: TRBD1; CDR3: CASEQGAQSSGANVLTF; DNA: TGTGCCAGCGAACAGGGGGCGCAAAGCTCTGGGGCCAACGTCCTGACTTTC
V: TRBV7-9; J: TRBJ2-7; size: few; D: TRBD1; CDR3: CASSFRTGFSYEQYF; DNA: TGTGCCAGCAGCTTTAGGACAGGGTTCTCCTACGAGCAGTACTTC
V: TRBV4-1; J: TRBJ2-7; size: NA; D: TRBD2; CDR3: CASSGRGGNEQYF; DNA: TGCGCCAGTAGCGGGAGAGGAGGCAATGAGCAGTACTTC
V: TRBV4-1; J: TRBJ2-1; size: NA; D: TRBD1; CDR3: CASSLGQGAREQFF; DNA: TGCGCCAGCAGCCTTGGACAGGGGGCTCGGGAGCAGTTCTTC
V: TRBV20-1; J: TRBJ2-5; size: NA; D: TRBD1; CDR3: CSARSRDRGKETQYF; DNA: TGCAGTGCTAGGTCGAGGGACAGGGGAAAAGAGACCCAGTACTTC
V: TRBV20-1; J: TRBJ1-2; size: NA; D: NA; CDR3: CSARDNTYGYTF; DNA: TGCAGTGCTAGAGATAATACCTATGGCTACACCTTC
V: TRBV27; J: TRBJ1-4; size: NA; D: NA; CDR3: CASSLSREITTNEKLFF; DNA: TGTGCCAGCAGTTTATCGAGAGAAATAACAACTAATGAAAAACTGTTTTTT
V: TRBV27; J: TRBJ2-2; size: NA; D: NA; CDR3: CASVSLATENTGELFF; DNA: TGTGCCAGCGTATCCTTAGCAACAGAGAACACCGGGGAGCTGTTTTTT
V: TRBV3-1; J: TRBJ2-5; size: NA; D: NA; CDR3: CASSQELNRETQYF; DNA: TGTGCCAGCAGCCAAGAACTTAACCGAGAGACCCAGTACTTC
V: TRBV20-1; J: TRBJ2-1; size: NA; D: NA; CDR3: CSGPTLDGPNEQFF; DNA: TGCAGTGGACCGACCCTAGACGGGCCGAATGAGCAGTTCTTC
V: TRBV29-1; J: TRBJ1-2; size: few; D: NA; CDR3: CSVEFRTANYGYTF; DNA: TGCAGCGTTGAATTTAGGACAGCTAACTATGGCTACACCTTC
V: TRBV24-1; J: TRBJ2-5; size: few; D: TRBD2; CDR3: CATSDSTSGSQGTQYF; DNA: TGTGCCACCAGTGATTCGACTAGCGGGAGCCAGGGGACCCAGTACTTC